One and the same sample provided the 32 T cell receptor beta chains below, sequenced in a study of blood T cell repertoires in COVID-19 (TCRdb year 2020). The library relied on the immunoSEQ multiplex PCR assay. The immuneACCESS repertoire file appears here via TCRdb, limited to in-frame rearrangements. These files lack a portion of the clones; in checked studies, under half of the deficit traces to unresolved V genes, and the cause of the others is not known. In this sample the table shows around 460,000 clones, 70% to 90% of which occur a single time. Of the sample, 0.75% to 0.85% falls within the top ten clones. Sequenced material: peripheral blood. The origin of the receptors is a man aged 18 to 35 with COVID-19, enrolled during active disease.

The chain employs TRBV7-2 and TRBJ1-1; D remains unclear. Germline CDR1 and CDR2: SGHTA and FQGNSA. The CDR3 is made up of 13 amino acids. V lost 5 bases and J lost 4, with 11 bases in between. The CDR3 here is CASSPRLGTEAFF. The CDR3 DNA follows: TGTGCCAGCAGCCCCCGACTGGGCACTGAAGCTTTCTTT.

Here the CDR3 reads CASSRSGGAGEKLFF. The CDR3, as DNA: TGTGCCAGTAGTAGATCAGGGGGCGCCGGTGAAAAACTGTTTTTT. The chain employs TRBV19 and TRBJ1-4, with 8 bases aligning to TRBD1. Germline-derived CDR1 and CDR2 are LNHDA and SQIVND (reference sequence). The CDR3 is made up of 15 amino acids. V dropped 4 bases and J dropped 7; count of bases not matched to a gene: 8.

The chain employs TRBV11-1 and TRBJ2-3; TRBD1 might be the D (7 bases). Trimming removed 5 bases at V and 2 bases at J, with 17 bases between. Looked up from germline, CDR1 is SGHAT and CDR2 is FQDESV (reference sequence). The CDR3 spans 16 residues. The CDR3 loop reads CASSPQGGGFTDTQYF. Written as DNA, the CDR3 is TGTGCCAGCAGCCCCCAAGGAGGGGGCTTCACAGATACGCAGTATTTT.

The V gene is TRBV10-2, the J gene TRBJ2-4, with 10 nucleotides matching TRBD1. Germline values: CDR1 WSHSY, CDR2 SAAADI. This CDR3 contains 17 residues. J lost 7 bases, V lost 6 bases, and 15 bases had no gene match. The CDR3 is CASRETGGAGRGNIQYF. The DNA for the CDR3 is TGCGCCAGCAGGGAGACAGGGGGCGCAGGGAGGGGGAACATTCAGTACTTC.

The chain joins TRBV19 to TRBJ1-2, with a possible D match to TRBD1 (6 bases). V lost 7 bases to trimming and J lost 7 bases, with 16 bases between them. CDR1 is LNHDA, CDR2 SQIVND, per germline (reference sequence). The CDR3 length is 13 residues. The CDR3 spells CASTVRRGRGYTF. The CDR3 region has the DNA TGTGCCAGTACCGTCCGGCGGGGGCGTGGCTACACCTTC.

The V and J genes are TRBV4-1 and TRBJ2-1; 9 bases are a match to TRBD1. The CDR3 has 15 residues. Germline V gene lookup returns CDR1 MGHRA and CDR2 YSYEKL. J was trimmed by 9 bases and V by 1 base; bases with no gene match: 7. The CDR3 protein is CASSQVGQGNPEQFF. The CDR3 bases are TGCGCCAGCAGCCAAGTGGGACAGGGTAATCCTGAGCAGTTCTTC.

The rearrangement uses TRBV3-1 (or the pseudogene TRBV3-2) and TRBJ2-2, with D unclear. The V gene lost 4 bases and the J gene lost 8 bases, with 17 bases spanning the gap. The CDR3 is 15 residues long. Germline CDR1 LGHDT, CDR2 YNNKEL (reference sequence). The CDR3 DNA sequence: TGTGCCAGCAGCCGAAACATCGATGGTTGGGGGGAGCTGTTTTTT. This sequence encodes CASSRNIDGWGELFF.

J is TRBJ2-3 and V is TRBV7-2, with D perhaps matching TRBD1 (5 bases). V was clipped by 6 bases and J by 2 bases, with 18 bases between them. From germline, CDR1 is SGHTA and CDR2 FQGNSA. CDR3 length: 16 amino acids. Here the CDR3 DNA reads TGTGCCAGCAGTTCCGACAGTTTTCGTTCCACAGATACGCAGTATTTT. It is translated as CASSSDSFRSTDTQYF.

The CDR3 is CSVEPLAGRYEQYF. The CDR3 nucleotides are TGCAGCGTTGAGCCGCTAGCGGGGAGATACGAGCAGTACTTC. V is TRBV29-1 and J is TRBJ2-7, with TRBD2 matching 9 bases. Germline CDR1 SQVTM, CDR2 ANQGSEA. V lost 3 bases and J lost 4; bases outside the gene matches: 7. This CDR3 region has 14 residues.

The genes are TRBV4-1 and TRBJ1-2; no clear D gene. The CDR3 has 15 amino acids. V lost 0 bases and J lost 4, with 12 bases in between. Per germline, CDR1 MGHRA and CDR2 YSYEKL. The CDR3 nucleotides read TGCGCCAGCAGCCAAGATCTCACATTATTCTATGGCTACACCTTC. It specifies CASSQDLTLFYGYTF.

The rearrangement uses TRBV19 and TRBJ1-1; D not certain. The V end was cut by 5 bases, the J end by 5 bases, with 12 bases between. Looked up from germline, CDR1 is LNHDA and CDR2 is SQIVND (reference sequence). There are 13 residues in the CDR3. The CDR3 sequence: CASSRGYGTEAFF. The CDR3 DNA is TGTGCCAGTAGTCGAGGCTATGGGACTGAAGCTTTCTTT.

The chain is built from TRBV7-2 and TRBJ1-5; a weak D match, TRBD1 (5 bases). The length of the CDR3 is 16 residues. The V end lost 4 bases, the J end lost 4 bases, and 17 bases lay between the germline ends. Germline lookup yields CDR1 SGHTA and CDR2 FQGNSA. As DNA, the CDR3 is TGTGCCAGCAGCTCCCTCGCGACAGAGTTTAATCAGCCCCAGCATTTT. It is translated as CASSSLATEFNQPQHF.

The chain is built from TRBV30 and TRBJ2-3, with 13 bases that match TRBD2. Germline CDR1 and CDR2: GTSNPN and SVGIG (reference sequence). V shed 0 bases and J 4 bases; nucleotides not matched to a gene: 7. There are 17 residues in the CDR3. CDR3 nucleotides: TGTGCCTGGAGTGTATCTAGGACTAGCGGGAGCGCAGATACGCAGTATTTT. Residues: CAWSVSRTSGSADTQYF.

About this clone: The sample has other DNA sequences that encode this CDR3 too. The V and J genes are TRBV5-1 and TRBJ2-1, with 10 bases identical to TRBD2. This CDR3 contains 15 residues. Per the germline V gene, CDR1 is SGHRS and CDR2 is YFSETQ. V was clipped by 2 bases and J by 2 bases; unmatched bases: 1. CDR3 in amino acids: CASSLAGGTYNEQFF. CDR3 nucleotides: TGCGCCAGCAGCTTAGCGGGAGGGACCTACAATGAGCAGTTCTTC.

The genes are TRBV6-5 and TRBJ2-1; the match to TRBD2 covers 11 bases. The CDR3 extends over 16 amino acids. Germline V gene data show CDR1 as MNHEY and CDR2 as SVGAGI. V gave up 2 bases and J gave up 6 bases; unmatched junction bases: 6. The DNA for the CDR3 is TGTGCCAGCAGTTACACTAGCGGGAGAGGTGGCAATGAGCAGTTCTTC. Its protein product is CASSYTSGRGGNEQFF.

This clone has a single count. The chain combines TRBV28 with TRBJ2-7; possible D gene TRBD1, 6 bases. The CDR3 runs 14 residues. Germline V gives CDR1 MDHEN, CDR2 SYDVKM. Trimming cost V 2 bases and J 2 bases, with 10 bases left between them. The CDR3 protein is CASSLEQGAYEQYF. CDR3 nucleotides: TGTGCCAGCAGTTTAGAACAGGGAGCCTACGAGCAGTACTTC.

This clone was counted once. V is TRBV7-8 and J is TRBJ1-5; D is perhaps TRBD1 (6 bases). V was cut by 4 bases and J by 0 bases, with 13 bases left in between. Germline V lookup: CDR1 SGHVS, CDR2 FQNEAQ. This CDR3 contains 16 residues. Written as DNA, the CDR3 is TGTGCCAGCAGCTCCAGCTACAGGGCTAGCAATCAGCCCCAGCATTTT. It encodes CASSSSYRASNQPQHF.

For the CDR3, the DNA is TGTGCCAGCAGCCAGGAGGGACTAGCGGGAGCCGAGCAGTACTTC. Amino acids: CASSQEGLAGAEQYF. This chain links TRBV3-1 (or the pseudogene TRBV3-2) with TRBJ2-7, with 14 bases identical to TRBD2. Germline CDR1 and CDR2: LGHDT and YNNKEL (reference sequence). Germline trimming cut 3 bases from V and 6 bases from J; bases unmatched to any gene: 4. This CDR3 is 15 amino acids long.

This chain joins TRBV2 and TRBJ1-3; TRBD1 agrees at 9 bases. With V trimmed by 5 bases and J by 3 bases, 2 bases remained unmatched. The CDR3 loop spans 14 amino acids. Germline CDR1 is SNHLY and CDR2 is FYNNEI. The CDR3 nucleotides read TGTGCCAGCAGTCCGGACAGGGGTGGAAACACCATATATTTT. It encodes CASSPDRGGNTIYF. The full variable domain, rest sourced from reference TRBV2 and TRBJ1-3, is EPEVTQTPSHQVTQMGQEVILRCVPISNHLYFYWYRQILGQKVEFLVSFYNNEISEKSEIFDDQFSVERPDGSNFTLKIRSTKLEDSAMYFCASSPDRGGNTIYFGEGSWLTVV.

The V and J genes are TRBV4-2 and TRBJ2-3, with D possibly TRBD2 on 5 matching bases. Trimming stripped 0 bases from V and 2 bases from J, with 12 bases between. This CDR3 contains 16 residues. Germline assignment: CDR1 LGHNA and CDR2 YNFKEQ. CDR3 sequence (DNA): TGTGCCAGCAGCCAAGAAGCAAGCGGATCCACAGATACGCAGTATTTT. Its translation: CASSQEASGSTDTQYF.

The chain carries TRBV5-8 and TRBJ1-6, with unresolved D. CDR3 length: 14 amino acids. V was trimmed by 4 bases and J by 0 bases, leaving 5 bases between them. Germline V gene sequence: CDR1 SGHTS, CDR2 YDEGEE. The CDR3 loop is CASSLPSYNSPLHF. CDR3 sequence (DNA): TGTGCCAGCAGCCTACCCTCCTATAATTCACCCCTCCACTTT.

A word on this clone: At the DNA level, this CDR3 is encoded by other sequences in the same sample as well. V and J are TRBV9 and TRBJ2-3; 10 positions agree with TRBD2. J gave up 6 bases and V 0 bases, and 4 bases lay outside the gene matches. The CDR3 has 15 residues. From germline, CDR1 is SGDLS and CDR2 YYNGEE. The CDR3 loop reads CASSVVLAGVDTQYF. The CDR3 DNA is TGTGCCAGCAGCGTAGTCCTAGCGGGAGTGGATACGCAGTATTTT.

The chain carries TRBV2 and TRBJ1-2, with D perhaps TRBD1 (5 bases). The CDR3 runs to 14 residues. Per germline, CDR1 SNHLY and CDR2 FYNNEI. The V gene lost 4 bases and the J gene lost 4 bases, with 13 bases spanning the gap. CDR3 region: CASSGSGDAYGYTF. CDR3 coding DNA: TGTGCCAGCAGTGGAAGCGGGGACGCCTATGGCTACACCTTC.

This rearrangement joins TRBV2 to TRBJ1-6; D remains unclear. The CDR3 totals 13 residues. The V gene's germline CDR1 is SNHLY and CDR2 FYNNEI. With 8 bases removed from V and 8 bases from J, the gap between germline ends came to 13 bases. CDR3 sequence reads: CASGVEADSPLHF. CDR3 DNA: TGTGCCAGCGGTGTTGAGGCGGATTCACCCCTCCACTTT.

The J gene is TRBJ1-2, the V gene TRBV5-5; D gene unclear. This CDR3 is built from 13 residues. The ends were cut back, 0 bases at V and 6 bases at J, with 9 bases in the middle. Germline V lookup: CDR1 SGHKS, CDR2 YYEKEE (reference sequence). The chain's CDR3 is CASSLDGVNGYTF. CDR3 DNA: TGTGCCAGCAGCTTGGACGGGGTGAATGGCTACACCTTC.

The genes are TRBV5-1 and TRBJ2-5, with D tentatively TRBD2 (6 bases). Between the trimmed V and J ends, which lost 0 bases and 9 bases, there was a span of 12 bases. Germline-derived CDR1 and CDR2 are SGHRS and YFSETQ. The CDR3 totals 13 residues. The chain's CDR3 is CASSLGTGDPQYF. The CDR3 nucleotides read TGCGCCAGCAGCTTGGGGACGGGGGACCCCCAGTACTTC.

The chain combines TRBV13 with TRBJ2-7, with D possibly TRBD2 on 6 matching bases. This CDR3 is built from 15 residues. V lost 4 bases to trimming and J lost 0 bases, with 13 bases between them. The germline gives CDR1 PRHDT, CDR2 FYEKMQ (reference sequence). CDR3 loop: CASSSPAGSSYEQYF. The CDR3 DNA is TGTGCCAGCAGCTCCCCAGCGGGTAGCTCCTACGAGCAGTACTTC.

The chain employs TRBV7-9 and TRBJ2-1, with TRBD1 identical over 7 bases. V was clipped by 6 bases and J by 0 bases; unmatched bases: 8. The V gene's germline CDR1 is SEHNR and CDR2 FQNEAQ (reference sequence). CDR3 length: 16 residues. CDR3 coding DNA: TGTGCCAGCAGTTCCGGGACAGCTGTCTCCTACAATGAGCAGTTCTTC. Its translation: CASSSGTAVSYNEQFF. Supplemented by reference TRBV7-9 and TRBJ2-1, the full variable domain reads DTGVSQNPRHKITKRGQNVTFRCDPISEHNRLYWYRQTLGQGPEFLTYFQNEAQLEKSRLLSDRFSAERPKGSFSTLEIQRTEQGDSAMYLCASSSGTAVSYNEQFFGPGTRLTVL.

The CDR3 DNA sequence: TGTGCCAGCAGCTTAGCCTATATACGGTGGGGACAGGGGGATAGCGAGCAGTACTTC. Translating it yields CASSLAYIRWGQGDSEQYF. V usage is TRBV7-9 and J usage is TRBJ2-7, with 11 bases that match TRBD1. V was pared by 0 bases and J by 6 bases, with 16 bases of the junction left unmatched. CDR3 length: 19 amino acids. The germline V gene has CDR1 SEHNR and CDR2 FQNEAQ (reference sequence). Full variable domain (remainder filled in from reference TRBV7-9 and TRBJ2-7): DTGVSQNPRHKITKRGQNVTFRCDPISEHNRLYWYRQTLGQGPEFLTYFQNEAQLEKSRLLSDRFSAERPKGSFSTLEIQRTEQGDSAMYLCASSLAYIRWGQGDSEQYFGPGTRLTVT.

The chain employs TRBV12-3 or TRBV12-4 and TRBJ2-1, with 8 bases matching TRBD2. V shed 3 bases, J shed 15 bases, and the junction held 10 bases outside the gene matches. CDR3 length: 13 amino acids. CDR3 bases: TGTGCCAGCAGTTTGGGTAGCGGGGCTCCGCTGTTCTTC. Its protein product is CASSLGSGAPLFF.

The CDR3 DNA follows: TGCGCCAGCAGCGTCTACAGGTTACCCACAGATACGCAGTATTTT. Amino acids: CASSVYRLPTDTQYF. The V call is TRBV5-1, the J call TRBJ2-3, with a weak D call TRBD1 (5 bases). Germline-derived CDR1 and CDR2 are SGHRS and YFSETQ. The CDR3 length is 15 residues. The V end was cut by 4 bases, the J end by 2 bases, with 14 bases between. Combining the CDR3 with reference TRBV5-1 and TRBJ2-3 gives the whole variable domain KAGVTQTPRYLIKTRGQQVTLSCSPISGHRSVSWYQQTPGQGLQFLFEYFSETQRNKGNFPGRFSGRQFSNSRSEMNVSTLELGDSALYLCASSVYRLPTDTQYFGPGTRLTVL.

The rearrangement links TRBV24-1 to TRBJ1-5; 7 nucleotides agree with TRBD1. Unmatched junction bases numbered 7, after V lost 5 bases and J lost 7 bases. CDR3 length: 14 amino acids. CDR1 and CDR2 (germline): KGHDR, SFDVKD. CDR3 in DNA: TGTGCCACCAGTGCCGCGGACAGGTTCCAGCCCCAGCATTTT. Amino acids: CATSAADRFQPQHF.